This T cell receptor (beta chain) was documented in a study of blood T cell repertoires in COVID-19 (TCRdb year 2020). At the level of the whole study: Samples from collaborators originated in the United States, Italy and Spain and spanned both the acute and convalescent phases of COVID-19. The prospective study material was composed of cDNA or gDNA derived from T cells, B-cell-depleted T cells, or PBMCs. Subjects who had been exposed to COVID-19, were actively infected with it, or had recovered from it provided the deeply sampled blood TCRbeta repertoires that made up the dataset. The repertoires were released in a freely available public database meant as a resource for research on the immune response to SARS-CoV-2. The samples were drawn from two sources: the first 160 participants of the ongoing ImmuneRACE study, and over 950 subjects contributed by 6 global collaborators. The sample metadata nearly always contained a de-identified subject ID, COVID-19 status, age in years and sex. Where HLA class I and class II types were available, the types were taken from metadata supplied by the sample provider, not from assay-based typing. What the work shows at the level of the full study, not this receptor alone: How much clinical and demographic metadata was included differed by source and by participant, and the metadata was provided uncurated.

TCRbeta CDR3 regions were amplified from genomic DNA using the immunoSEQ Assay, a bias-controlled multiplex PCR. Per the source publication's procedure: The number of nucleated cells in each sample was estimated by amplification of reference gene primers within the assay. To quantify the absolute abundance of each unique TCRbeta CDR3 rearrangement, sequence reads were collapsed and filtered. For each sample, productive Simpson clonality was calculated as the square root of Simpson's diversity index across productive rearrangements. The table comes from immuneACCESS by way of TCRdb, which keeps in-frame sequences with V and J called. Part of the clones is missing from these tables; in studies checked, under half for an unresolved V gene and the rest for unknown reasons. V and J calls and clone size are given by that table; D and trimming were obtained from the DNA. This sample holds 200,000 or so clones; roughly 84% were observed only once. The ten largest clonotypes hold around a sixth of the sample.

Note on this clone: What antigen it recognizes has not been identified. Base qualities are not at hand, and no much larger clone is one base apart.

The trim is 1 base for V and 6 bases for J, with a gap of 9 bases between the germline ends. CDR1 is given as LNHDA and CDR2 as SQIVND, both from the germline V gene (reference sequence). The CDR3, from cysteine to phenylalanine, totals 13 residues. Just the 39-base CDR3 DNA is kept, in frame starting at base 1. At one collaborating source in Seattle, patients were enrolled during active infection and were followed longitudinally through the course of disease. Each collaborating institution followed its own protocols to collect whole blood in K2EDTA tubes. For TCRbeta analysis, collaborator samples were shipped as frozen whole blood, as isolated PBMCs, or as DNA extracted from either sample type.

The chain couples TRBV19 to TRBJ1-2; matching of 5 bases hints at TRBD1 as the D gene. The sequence derives from an older person with COVID-19, enrolled during active disease. Sequenced: peripheral blood. The bases read TGTGCCAGTAGTATAGCAGGGTCTCATGGCTACACCTTC. It codes for CASSIAGSHGYTF.